Below are 26 T cell receptor beta chains sequenced from a single sample in a study of T cell repertoires in cytomegalovirus infection. These receptors have no known antigen. TCRdb reprocessed the reads via MiXCR and lists one record per CDR3 protein. The sample includes 700,000 to 950,000 distinct CDR3 sequences, approximately 30% seen only once; the top ten take over 10%. The starting material was cultured CD8+ T cells from PBMCs, obtained from culture after CMV antigen stimulation. These receptors originate from a human donor in good health (CMV status not recorded). Some clones in this sample may be carry-over from other donors' samples.

This clonotype was counted many times. The chain uses TRBV7-2 and TRBJ2-7; D possibly corresponds to TRBD1 (5 bases). Germline V gives CDR1 SGHTA, CDR2 FQGNSA. CDR3 length: 16 amino acids. V gave up 1 base and J gave up 1 base, with 14 bases separating them. The CDR3 here is CASSLETAGVSYEQYV. CDR3 nucleotide sequence: TGTGCCAGCAGCTTAGAGACAGCTGGGGTTTCCTACGAGCAGTACGTC.

There are many counts of this clonotype. Being one base from a much bigger clone, this may be a read error. The V call is TRBV7-6, the J call TRBJ2-5; D remains unclear. Per germline, CDR1 SGHVS and CDR2 FNYEAQ. Trimming took 6 bases from V and 0 from J, leaving 2 bases between them. This CDR3 is 11 amino acids long. The DNA for the CDR3 is TGTGCCAGCAGATACCAAGAGACCCAGTACTTC. Translating it yields CASRYQETQYF.

This clonotype was picked up a small number of times. The V gene is TRBV7-6, the J gene TRBJ2-1, with unresolved D. CDR1 is SGHVS, CDR2 FNYEAQ, per germline. The V gene lost 5 bases and the J gene lost 7 bases, with 9 bases spanning the gap. This CDR3 region has 12 residues. The CDR3, as DNA: TGTGCCAGCAGCCCGGACGAGAATGAGCAGTTCTTC. It codes for CASSPDENEQFF.

This chain links TRBV7-6 with TRBJ1-6; D uncertain. Trimming removed 1 base at V and 10 bases at J, with 14 bases between. This CDR3 is built from 15 residues. Germline CDR1 and CDR2: SGHVS and FNYEAQ. The CDR3 DNA sequence: TGTGCCAGCAGCTTAGTAAGGAGCGTGGAGTCACCCCTCCACTTT. Its translation: CASSLVRSVESPLHF.

The rearrangement joins TRBV6-5 to TRBJ1-2, with 8 bases lining up with TRBD1. Germline trimming cut 5 bases from V and 3 bases from J; bases unmatched to any gene: 2. The CDR3 totals 13 residues. The germline V gene encodes CDR1 MNHEY and CDR2 SVGAGI. As DNA, the CDR3 is TGTGCCAGCAGTCCAGGGGGCTACTATGGCTACACCTTC. As protein: CASSPGGYYGYTF.

The chain combines TRBV14 with TRBJ2-7; no clear D. Germline lookup yields CDR1 SGHDN and CDR2 FVKESK. V lost 0 bases, J lost 1 base, and 10 bases lay in between. This CDR3 region has 15 residues. The CDR3: CASSQEAGWSYEQYF. The CDR3 DNA reads as TGTGCCAGCAGCCAAGAAGCAGGATGGTCCTACGAGCAGTACTTC.

This clonotype was observed a few times. V usage is TRBV4-1 and J usage is TRBJ1-2, with 7 bases lining up with TRBD1. The CDR3 is 13 amino acids. Germline V gives CDR1 MGHRA, CDR2 YSYEKL. J lost 6 bases, V lost 5 bases, and 6 bases had no gene match. In DNA form, the CDR3 reads TGCGCCAGCAGCTCCCGGGACAGAAATGGCTACACCTTC. Its translation: CASSSRDRNGYTF.

The V and J genes are TRBV20-1 and TRBJ2-4; possibly TRBD1 for D (6 bases). The V end was cut by 6 bases, the J end by 0 bases, with 15 bases between. Looked up from germline, CDR1 is DFQATT and CDR2 is SNEGSKA (reference sequence). The length of the CDR3 is 15 residues. Here the CDR3 reads CSASGQPPAKNIQYF. The DNA for the CDR3 is TGCAGTGCGTCCGGACAGCCACCAGCCAAAAACATTCAGTACTTC.

This chain joins TRBV7-9 and TRBJ1-2; D is undetermined. V was clipped by 0 bases and J by 11 bases, with 7 bases between them. Germline CDR1 SEHNR, CDR2 FQNEAQ (reference sequence). The CDR3 is 11 amino acids. CDR3 residues: CASSLAWFYTF. In nucleotides, the CDR3 is TGTGCCAGCAGCTTAGCGTGGTTTTACACCTTC.

There are many counts of this clonotype. The chain recombines TRBV11-2 with TRBJ2-1; possibly TRBD2 for D (7 bases). The germline V gene has CDR1 SGHAT and CDR2 FQNNGV. This CDR3 has 12 amino acids. CDR3 nucleotide sequence: TGTGCGACACGGGGGGCCCTGGAGGGGCAGTTCTTC. Amino acid sequence: CATRGALEGQFF.

This chain links TRBV6-5 with TRBJ1-4; no definite D call. Germline CDR1 reads MNHEY; CDR2 reads SVGAGI. The CDR3 loop spans 15 amino acids. Trimming took off 3 bases at V and 8 bases at J, with 16 bases between the two ends. In DNA form, the CDR3 reads TGTGCCAGCAGTTATGAGGTCCTTCCGGGGGAAAAACTGTTTTTT. Protein: CASSYEVLPGEKLFF.

The CDR3 region is CASSYRLGTGLYQPQHF. In DNA form, the CDR3 reads TGTGCCAGCAGTTACCGTCTTGGGACAGGGCTTTATCAGCCCCAGCATTTT. V and J are TRBV6-1 and TRBJ1-5; 9 nucleotides match TRBD1. Per the germline V gene, CDR1 is MNHNS and CDR2 is SASEGT. The CDR3 sequence is 17 residues long. Trimming cost V 5 bases and J 5 bases; bases outside gene matches: 13.

This clonotype was observed a few times. The chain links TRBV7-6 to TRBJ2-2; 10 nucleotides line up with TRBD2. Germline V gene lookup returns CDR1 SGHVS and CDR2 FNYEAQ. J lost 7 bases, V lost 3 bases, and 5 bases had no gene match. This CDR3 has 15 amino acids. CDR3 residues: CASSFGTSESGELFF. Here the CDR3 DNA reads TGTGCCAGCAGCTTCGGGACTAGCGAGAGCGGGGAGCTGTTTTTT.

The chain recombines TRBV6-2 or TRBV6-3 with TRBJ2-7; D remains ambiguous. The CDR3 sequence is 15 residues long. V lost 2 bases and J lost 5, with 16 bases in between. Germline V gene lookup returns CDR1 MNHEY and CDR2 SVGEGT. The CDR3 is CASSYPKAEPNEQYF. The CDR3 DNA reads as TGTGCCAGCAGTTACCCGAAAGCAGAGCCCAACGAGCAGTACTTC.

This clonotype came up a few times. The J gene is TRBJ1-2, the V gene TRBV7-6; the D is unclear. The CDR3 extends over 12 amino acids. The V gene's germline CDR1 is SGHVS and CDR2 FNYEAQ. V was trimmed by 0 bases and J by 8 bases, leaving 7 bases between them. The CDR3 coding sequence is TGTGCCAGCAGCTTAGCCACGAAGGGCTACACCTTC. Translating gives CASSLATKGYTF.

This chain joins TRBV6-6 and TRBJ2-5; D is uncertain. V dropped 10 bases and J dropped 1 base, with 10 bases sitting between them. The germline CDR1 and CDR2 sequences are MNHNY and SVGAGI (reference sequence). CDR3 length: 12 amino acids. The CDR3 nucleotides read TGTGCCAACATCGGCCTCCAAGAGACCCAGTACTTC. Translating it yields CANIGLQETQYF.

The V gene is TRBV12-3 or TRBV12-4, the J gene TRBJ1-2, with a tentative D call TRBD1 (6 bases). V was clipped by 2 bases and J by 0 bases, with 13 bases between them. The CDR3 runs to 16 residues. The CDR3 coding sequence is TGTGCCAGCAGTTTACTCCCACAGGGCCCTAACTATGGCTACACCTTC. Protein sequence: CASSLLPQGPNYGYTF.

V usage is TRBV2 and J usage is TRBJ2-7, with 7 nucleotides matching TRBD1. The CDR3 loop spans 15 amino acids. Germline CDR1 SNHLY, CDR2 FYNNEI. V trimming: 3 bases; J trimming: 0 bases; junction bases outside the gene matches: 5. CDR3 protein: CASSDRDSYSYEQYV. The DNA for the CDR3 is TGTGCCAGCAGTGACCGGGACAGCTACTCCTACGAGCAGTACGTC.

The chain carries TRBV10-3 and TRBJ2-2; maybe TRBD1 (6 bases). This CDR3 contains 12 residues. The V gene's germline CDR1 is ENHRY and CDR2 SYGVKD. Trimming cost V 8 bases and J 4 bases, with 8 bases left between them. CDR3 amino acids: CAIWDITGELFF. CDR3 coding DNA: TGTGCCATCTGGGACATCACCGGGGAGCTGTTTTTT.

This clonotype was seen only a few times. The genes are TRBV27 and TRBJ1-2; D is unclear. Per the germline V gene, CDR1 is MNHEY and CDR2 is SMNVEV (reference sequence). The V end lost 5 bases, the J end lost 8 bases, and 12 bases lay between the germline ends. This CDR3 comprises 12 residues. The chain's CDR3 is CASSSNGGGYTF. CDR3 nucleotide sequence: TGTGCCAGCAGTAGCAACGGTGGGGGCTACACCTTC.

The V and J genes are TRBV19 and TRBJ2-7; maybe TRBD1 (6 bases). Germline V gene data show CDR1 as LNHDA and CDR2 as SQIVND (reference sequence). The CDR3 has 15 amino acids. The V gene lost 5 bases and the J gene lost 1 base, with 15 bases spanning the gap. CDR3 sequence (DNA): TGTGCCAGTAGTCCATGGACAGACCCGTCCTACGAGCAGTACTTC. Translated, it gives CASSPWTDPSYEQYF.

The chain carries TRBV7-2 and TRBJ1-1; D is perhaps TRBD1 (5 bases). Germline-derived CDR1 and CDR2 are SGHTA and FQGNSA. Trimming shortened V by 5 bases and J by 4 bases, and 17 bases separated the two germline ends. CDR3 length: 15 amino acids. CDR3 nucleotide sequence: TGTGCCAGCAGCCTCGGTGCGTGGAGGGGCACTGAAGCTTTCTTT. This translates into CASSLGAWRGTEAFF.

Worth noting for this clonotype: A much larger clone lies a single base off, so this may be a read error. V usage is TRBV27 and J usage is TRBJ1-1, with D unclear. CDR1 is MNHEY and CDR2 is SMNVEV in the germline V gene (reference sequence). The V end lost 11 bases, the J end lost 11 bases, and 15 bases lay between the germline ends. This CDR3 contains 10 residues. DNA of the CDR3: TGTGCCGGCATCAAACGGAGGGCTTTCTTT. Its translation: CAGIKRRAFF.

The V call is TRBV6-5, the J call TRBJ2-3; D might be TRBD1 (6 bases). This CDR3 has 18 residues. Germline CDR1 reads MNHEY; CDR2 reads SVGAGI. Trimming stripped 2 bases from V and 2 bases from J, with 20 bases between. The DNA for the CDR3 is TGTGCCAGCAGTTACGGGTACCCCGGGACACCTTCCACAGATACGCAGTATTTT. It yields the protein CASSYGYPGTPSTDTQYF.

This clonotype was picked up a small number of times. This chain connects TRBV6-5 to TRBJ1-2, with a tentative D call TRBD1 (6 bases). Germline V lookup: CDR1 MNHEY, CDR2 SVGAGI. The length of the CDR3 is 14 residues. Trimming pared 2 bases from V and 3 bases from J, leaving 10 bases between. In DNA form, the CDR3 reads TGTGCCAGCAGTTACCAGGGGAACTACTATGGCTACACCTTC. It encodes CASSYQGNYYGYTF.

The chain combines TRBV4-2 with TRBJ2-7, with D perhaps matching TRBD1 or TRBD2 (5 bases each). Trimming left V 2 bases short and J 2 bases short, with 13 bases between. The V gene's germline CDR1 is LGHNA and CDR2 YNFKEQ. CDR3 size: 15 residues. The CDR3 DNA reads as TGTGCCAGCAGCCAATCCGGGACGCCAACCTACGAGCAGTACTTC. The encoded protein is CASSQSGTPTYEQYF.